This T cell receptor (beta chain) stems from a study of CD8 T cells in ankylosing spondylitis (dated by TCRdb to 2015 to 2018). Regarding the complete study: T cell receptor beta repertoires were profiled in healthy donors and ankylosing spondylitis patients so that disease-linked TCR variants could be found. The full study cohort was made up of approximately 27 ankylosing spondylitis patients and over 90 healthy donors. Peripheral blood samples were taken, and synovial fluid was additionally collected from ankylosing spondylitis patients.

Study-level results and caveats: Blood from ankylosing spondylitis patients appeared to be characterized by a TCR beta motif composed of about eight highly homologous amino acid variants. In peripheral blood, the disease-linked clones were found at relatively low frequencies and had a CD8+ phenotype. According to the report, matched synovial fluid samples from ankylosing spondylitis patients were significantly enriched for the disease-linked clones. Some motif variants were previously reported in synovial fluid and blood of reactive arthritis patients, suggesting common disease-initiation mechanisms.

Sequenced using an Illumina HiSeq 2500. Quantitative 5'-RACE with molecular barcodes was the method used to prepare the TCR beta libraries. The paper's processing steps were these. To identify disease-linked TCR variants, a new computational method was used, one built on a probabilistic model of VDJ rearrangement. The public reads were quality trimmed at Q25 with fastp and then assembled into clones with MiXCR by TCRdb, keeping productive beta chains. Rows with one shared CDR3 protein collapse into an entry with the most common genes and DNA. TCRdb, not the authors, supplied the V and J calls. A total of 350,000 or so distinct CDR3 sequences appear in this sample, around 15% of them only once. Of the sample, 1.1% falls within the top ten clones. The cysteine opens and the phenylalanine closes a CDR3 of 15 amino acids. This entry keeps only the CDR3 DNA: 45 bases, framed from base 1. Germline trimming amounts to 2 bases on V and 3 bases on J, with 6 as the count of junction bases outside the gene matches. CDR1 and CDR2, per the germline V gene (reference sequence), are LNHNV and YYDKDF.

For this clonotype: No cognate antigen has been identified for it. Base quality data are lacking; no much larger clone is found one base away.

Sequencing used blood, either unsorted or a sorted T cell fraction (not recorded which). The rearranged chain carries TRBV15 and TRBJ2-5; TRBD1 lines up with 7 middle nucleotides. This clonotype originated in a male donor with ankylosing spondylitis or in good health (not recorded which). CDR3 region: CATSRLGTVKETQYF. The sequenced DNA: TGTGCCACCAGCAGACTTGGGACAGTAAAAGAGACCCAGTACTTC.